This T cell receptor beta chain originates from a study of blood T cell repertoires in COVID-19. Study summary: Both acute and convalescent COVID-19 samples were obtained from the United States, Italy and Spain. From T cells, B-cell-depleted T cells, or PBMCs came the material, which was cDNA or gDNA.

Original analysis: Estimation of nucleated cell counts was performed using reference gene primer amplification. Assay: immunoSEQ multiplex PCR; the TCRdb copy retains only in-frame clones and omits some. The V and J calls and clone size were taken over from that table, and D and trimming were inferred from the DNA. Here the sample spans about 200,000 clones, 88% being singletons. The CDR3 runs 15 residues. Germline CDR1 and CDR2: KGHSH and LQKENI. The V gene lost 3 bases and the J gene lost 4 bases, with 15 bases spanning the gap. The rearrangement links TRBV18 to TRBJ1-2; D call uncertain. The TCR comes from a man aged 35-49 years with active or convalescent COVID-19. The sample comprised peripheral blood. The CDR3: CASSPQAYIGYGYTF. In nucleotides, the CDR3 is TGTGCCAGCTCACCTCAGGCCTACATTGGCTATGGCTACACCTTC.